The next 3 T cell receptor beta chains were all read from a single sample in a study of T cell repertoires in cytomegalovirus infection. Using its own MiXCR run on the reads, TCRdb lists one record per CDR3 protein. This sample has about 320,000 distinct CDR3 sequences, with 8% to 10% found just once. Source material: PBMCs. Every receptor here comes from a human donor in good health (CMV status not recorded). Some clones in this sample may be carry-over from other donors' samples.

This clonotype was counted a few times. The chain links TRBV2 to TRBJ1-5; D is perhaps TRBD1 (5 bases). Germline CDR1 and CDR2: SNHLY and FYNNEI. The CDR3 length is 14 residues. V dropped 0 bases and J dropped 11 bases, with 14 bases sitting between them. CDR3 bases: TGTGCCAGCAGTGAAGCGCTTCAAAGGGGAACCCAGCATTTT. This sequence encodes CASSEALQRGTQHF. The entire variable domain, with the rest obtained from reference TRBV2 and TRBJ1-5, is as follows: EPEVTQTPSHQVTQMGQEVILRCVPISNHLYFYWYRQILGQKVEFLVSFYNNEISEKSEIFDDQFSVERPDGSNFTLKIRSTKLEDSAMYFCASSEALQRGTQHFGDGTRLSIL.

The table lists this clonotype with a few counts. The chain is built from TRBV10-3 and TRBJ2-5, with D possibly TRBD1 on 6 matching bases. The CDR3 runs to 14 residues. Germline V gene sequence: CDR1 ENHRY, CDR2 SYGVKD. Trimming took off 6 bases at V and 4 bases at J, with 15 bases between the two ends. CDR3 in DNA: TGTGCCATCAGGGCTGACAGGCTGGGAGAGACCCAGTACTTC. It is translated as CAIRADRLGETQYF.

This clonotype was seen more than once but under ten times. The chain couples TRBV10-2 to TRBJ1-1; possibly TRBD1 for D (6 bases). Looked up from germline, CDR1 is WSHSY and CDR2 is SAAADI. The CDR3 is 14 amino acids. Trimming left V 0 bases short and J 4 bases short, with 9 bases between. CDR3 nucleotides: TGCGCCAGCAGTGAGTCAGGGGGGTTCACTGAAGCTTTCTTT. Amino acids: CASSESGGFTEAFF.